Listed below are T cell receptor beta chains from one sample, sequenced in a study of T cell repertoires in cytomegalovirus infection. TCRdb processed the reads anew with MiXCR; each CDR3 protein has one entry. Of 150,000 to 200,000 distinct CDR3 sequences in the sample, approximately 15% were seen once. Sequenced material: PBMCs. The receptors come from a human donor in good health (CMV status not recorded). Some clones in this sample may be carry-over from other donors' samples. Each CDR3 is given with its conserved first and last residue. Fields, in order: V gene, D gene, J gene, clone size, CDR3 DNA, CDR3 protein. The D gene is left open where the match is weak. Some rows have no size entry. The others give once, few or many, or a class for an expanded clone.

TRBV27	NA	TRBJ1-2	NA	TGTGCCAGCAGTGACAGACGCAACTATGGCTACACCTTC	CASSDRRNYGYTF
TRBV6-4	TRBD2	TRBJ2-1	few	TGTGCCAGCAGTGCTTTAGCGGGAGGGGATGAGCAGTTCTTC	CASSALAGGDEQFF
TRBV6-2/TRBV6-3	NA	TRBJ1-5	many	TGTGCCAGCAGGAGCATTACCGCTCAGAGTAGCAATCAGCCCCAGCATTTT	CASRSITAQSSNQPQHF
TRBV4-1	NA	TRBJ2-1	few	TGCGCCAGCAGCCATGGCGGGACGGGGAATGAGCAGTTCTTC	CASSHGGTGNEQFF
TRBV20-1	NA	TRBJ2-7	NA	TGCAGTGCTAGATCAGGACAGTTCCCCTACGAGCAGTACTTC	CSARSGQFPYEQYF
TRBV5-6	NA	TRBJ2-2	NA	TGTGCCAGCAGCTTGGGAGGGGATCGGGAGCTGTTTTTT	CASSLGGDRELFF
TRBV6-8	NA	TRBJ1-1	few	TGTGCCAGCACCTTCGGGCCCATGAAGATCACTGAAGCTTTCTTT	CASTFGPMKITEAFF
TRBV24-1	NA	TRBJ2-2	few	TGTGCCACCAGTGATCCCCGCAGGGTCCCCGGGGAGCTGTTTTTT	CATSDPRRVPGELFF
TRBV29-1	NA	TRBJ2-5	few	TGCAGCGTTGTTCCTCCTCGGGGTTTGACCCAGTACTTC	CSVVPPRGLTQYF
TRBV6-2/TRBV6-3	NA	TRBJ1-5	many	TGTGCCACCACATCCCGAGCAGGGAGGAAGCCCCAGCATTTT	CATTSRAGRKPQHF
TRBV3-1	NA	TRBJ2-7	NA	TGTGCCAGCAGCCAAGGTCGGGGGAGCTCCTACGAGCAGTACTTC	CASSQGRGSSYEQYF
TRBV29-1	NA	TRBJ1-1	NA	TGCAGCGTTGAAGATTGGAACAGGGAGGCTTTCTTT	CSVEDWNREAFF